This T cell receptor beta chain was sequenced in a study of cytomegalovirus exposure and HLA in healthy donors. Study-wide results and caveats: Investigators reported 150 to 200 TCR beta chains as tied to cytomegalovirus. Relative to the approximately 700-donor mean, N-insertions were reportedly fewer in an Asian-associated ancestry cluster in a later analysis. Despite most TCR sequences being rare, some public TCRs occurred in many donors.

The CDR3 consists of 15 residues. CDR1 and CDR2 from the germline V gene are MGHRA and YSYEKL. V lost 1 base and J 5 bases, leaving 9 bases between the germline ends. The PCR was carried out with 60 Vbeta primers and 13 Jbeta primers. In the study's own analysis: A later analysis tallied tens of millions of unique TCR beta chains, approximately 10 million of them shared. The method was immunoSEQ multiplex PCR; TCRdb's version includes in-frame clones alone and lacks a portion of them. From that table come the V and J calls and clone size; the DNA was used to work out D and trimming. The sample has approximately 150,000 clones, around 88% seen once; the top ten hold around 0.93%. Comment on this clone: Its antigen is currently unknown.

The sample taken for sequencing was PBMCs. V and J are TRBV4-1 and TRBJ1-6; TRBD1 might be the D (6 bases). This TCR was sampled from a woman aged 30 to 39 in good health and CMV-seronegative. The CDR3 is CASSQGTANNSPLHF. The CDR3, as DNA: TGCGCCAGCAGCCAAGGGACAGCTAATAATTCACCCCTCCACTTT.